A single sample gave rise to the 26 T cell receptor beta chains below, sequenced in a study of OX40 agonist ivuxolimab in advanced cancers. The data were produced by immunoSEQ multiplex PCR, yet TCRdb's version contains in-frame clones alone and is incomplete. The sample holds 95,000 to 110,000 clones; approximately 90% are singletons and the top ten take approximately 1.3%. Here the sequenced sample was CD4+ or CD8+ T cells sorted from blood, taken in a trial of the OX40 agonist ivuxolimab. These receptors were obtained from an adult with an advanced solid tumor such as melanoma, head and neck, liver or kidney cancer.

The rearrangement joins TRBV5-4 to TRBJ2-1, with no clear D. Germline-derived CDR1 and CDR2 are SGHNT and YYREEE (reference sequence). V lost 1 base and J lost 4, with 6 bases in between. The CDR3 covers 13 residues. The CDR3 loop is CASSLSHYNEQFF. The CDR3 DNA is TGTGCCAGCAGCTTGAGTCATTACAATGAGCAGTTCTTC.

This CDR3 is CASSFSGANVLTF. The CDR3 bases are TGTGCCAGCAGTTTCTCCGGGGCCAACGTCCTGACTTTC. The chain recombines TRBV27 with TRBJ2-6; D uncertain. V lost 3 bases to trimming and J lost 4 bases, with 4 bases between them. Germline V gene data show CDR1 as MNHEY and CDR2 as SMNVEV (reference sequence). The CDR3 covers 13 residues.

This chain links TRBV5-8 with TRBJ2-7, with D perhaps matching TRBD2 (6 bases). V was shortened by 4 bases and J by 3 bases, with 17 bases between the two germline ends. Germline V gene lookup returns CDR1 SGHTS and CDR2 YDEGEE. This CDR3 contains 15 residues. The CDR3 DNA reads TGTGCCAGCAGCCTGGCCCCGGGACTCAACTACGAGCAGTACTTC. This codes for CASSLAPGLNYEQYF.

The rearrangement links TRBV11-3 to TRBJ1-1, with a tentative D call TRBD1 (5 bases). Germline V gene sequence: CDR1 SGHNT, CDR2 YENEEA. The CDR3 contains 11 residues. V dropped 10 bases and J dropped 0 bases, with 6 bases sitting between them. The CDR3 coding sequence is TGTGCCACAGGGATGAACACTGAAGCTTTCTTT. It codes for CATGMNTEAFF.

The V call is TRBV6-5, the J call TRBJ1-5; D perhaps matches TRBD1 (5 bases). The CDR3 totals 16 residues. From germline, CDR1 is MNHEY and CDR2 SVGAGI. V was shortened by 6 bases and J by 1 base, with 16 bases between the two germline ends. CDR3 bases: TGTGCCAGCAGCTACCACCTTGGGGGAAGCAATCAGCCCCAGCATTTT. Protein product: CASSYHLGGSNQPQHF.

CDR3: CASSLASGRVQINEQFF. In DNA, the CDR3 is TGTGCCAGCAGCTTAGCTAGCGGGAGGGTACAGATCAATGAGCAGTTCTTC. This chain joins TRBV7-9 and TRBJ2-1; 11 positions match TRBD2. After removal of 0 bases from V and 6 bases from J, the junction contained 7 bases not matched to a gene. CDR3 size: 17 residues. The germline V gene encodes CDR1 SEHNR and CDR2 FQNEAQ (reference sequence).

The J gene is TRBJ2-7, the V gene TRBV28; D is possibly TRBD1 or TRBD2 (6 bases each). This CDR3 spans 15 amino acids. From germline, CDR1 is MDHEN and CDR2 SYDVKM. V gave up 1 base and J gave up 2 bases, with 12 bases separating them. The CDR3 DNA reads TGTGCCAGCAGTTTATACGGGGGCAGCGCCTACGAGCAGTACTTC. It codes for CASSLYGGSAYEQYF.

CDR3 amino acids: CASSWTLHSGNTIYF. In DNA, the CDR3 is TGTGCCAGCAGTTGGACCCTCCATTCTGGAAACACCATATATTTT. The chain carries TRBV28 and TRBJ1-3, with D uncertain. CDR1 is MDHEN, CDR2 SYDVKM, per germline. The CDR3 extends over 15 amino acids. Trimming removed 4 bases at V and 1 base at J, with 11 bases between.

The chain employs TRBV5-1 and TRBJ1-1, with a weak D call TRBD1 (5 bases). Deletions cut 0 bases from V and 1 base from J, with 13 bases between. This CDR3 comprises 16 residues. Germline V CDR1 and CDR2: SGHRS, YFSETQ. CDR3 nucleotide sequence: TGCGCCAGCAGCTTGGAACAGGCAAGGCGGAACACTGAAGCTTTCTTT. It codes for CASSLEQARRNTEAFF.

The chain joins TRBV4-1 to TRBJ2-1; TRBD2 matches at 13 bases. The CDR3 is 16 residues long. V dropped 4 bases and J dropped 8; count of bases not matched to a gene: 8. The germline CDR1 and CDR2 sequences are MGHRA and YSYEKL. Here the CDR3 reads CASSRTWTSGSDEQFF. The CDR3 nucleotides read TGCGCCAGCAGCCGGACCTGGACTAGCGGGAGCGATGAGCAGTTCTTC.

V gene TRBV28 combines with J gene TRBJ1-5; weak D call: TRBD1 (6 bases). V was cut by 9 bases and J by 6 bases, with 21 bases left in between. Germline loops: CDR1 MDHEN, CDR2 SYDVKM. The CDR3 totals 15 residues. CDR3 in amino acids: CASPPPKGGFQPQHF. CDR3 nucleotide sequence: TGTGCCAGTCCTCCCCCCAAAGGGGGGTTTCAGCCCCAGCATTTT.

This clone was counted a single time. The chain couples TRBV5-1 to TRBJ1-1, with D maybe TRBD1 (5 bases). The CDR3 runs to 15 residues. The germline V gene encodes CDR1 SGHRS and CDR2 YFSETQ. V lost 1 base, J lost 4 bases, and 14 bases lay in between. The CDR3 nucleotides read TGCGCCAGCAGCTTGAACCGACAGTCGAGCACTGAAGCTTTCTTT. Residues: CASSLNRQSSTEAFF.

J is TRBJ1-1 and V is TRBV18; weak D call: TRBD1 (6 bases). The germline V gene encodes CDR1 KGHSH and CDR2 LQKENI. Trimming pared 5 bases from V and 4 bases from J, leaving 17 bases between. The CDR3 length is 15 residues. The CDR3 region has the DNA TGTGCCAGCTCATCCATACAGGGTACCGGCACTGAAGCTTTCTTT. Protein sequence: CASSSIQGTGTEAFF.

The chain uses TRBV7-3 and TRBJ2-5; D is undetermined. V lost 2 bases, J lost 5 bases, and 9 bases lay in between. The CDR3 spans 13 residues. Germline CDR1 reads SGHTA; CDR2 reads FQGTGA. CDR3: CASSLSVFETQYF. CDR3 DNA sequence: TGTGCCAGCAGCTTATCTGTCTTTGAGACCCAGTACTTC.

V usage is TRBV5-1 and J usage is TRBJ2-1, with 7 bases identical to TRBD1. The CDR3 totals 14 residues. The trim removed 4 bases at V and 15 bases at J, leaving 16 bases unmatched. Germline values: CDR1 SGHRS, CDR2 YFSETQ. The CDR3 nucleotides read TGCGCCAGCAGCGATGAACGACAGGGCCCGGCAGGGTTCTTC. Its translation is CASSDERQGPAGFF.

The V gene is TRBV5-4, the J gene TRBJ2-1; 8 bases map to TRBD1. CDR1 and CDR2 (germline): SGHNT, YYREEE (reference sequence). The CDR3 totals 13 residues. The ends lost 4 bases at V and 5 bases at J; junction bases unmatched: 2. CDR3 nucleotides: TGTGCCAGCAGCCTGACAGGGGACAATGAGCAGTTCTTC. Protein product: CASSLTGDNEQFF.

V gene TRBV27 combines with J gene TRBJ2-1; D is ambiguous. The V gene lost 1 base and the J gene lost 5 bases, with 9 bases spanning the gap. The CDR3 contains 14 residues. Germline CDR1 reads MNHEY; CDR2 reads SMNVEV (reference sequence). CDR3 region: CASSLWREDNEQFF. In DNA, the CDR3 is TGTGCCAGCAGTTTATGGCGAGAGGACAATGAGCAGTTCTTC.

V is TRBV6-5 and J is TRBJ2-3, with D hard to call. The V end lost 2 bases, the J end lost 2 bases, and 5 bases lay between the germline ends. Germline V CDR1 and CDR2: MNHEY, SVGAGI. The CDR3 is 13 amino acids. The CDR3 nucleotides are TGTGCCAGCAGTTACCACTCCACAGATACGCAGTATTTT. This codes for CASSYHSTDTQYF.

The chain recombines TRBV28 with TRBJ1-5; the match to TRBD1 covers 8 bases. CDR1 MDHEN and CDR2 SYDVKM come from the germline V gene. The CDR3 contains 17 residues. The V and J ends lost 6 bases and 9 bases, in that order; junction bases with no gene match: 19. The CDR3 DNA reads as TGTGCCAGCAGCCCCTACGAGGGACGTAGCAGGGGGCGGCCCCAGCATTTT. It specifies CASSPYEGRSRGRPQHF.

This CDR3 reads CASSEYEASGYYEQYF. The DNA for the CDR3 is TGTGCCAGCAGTGAATATGAAGCTAGCGGCTACTACGAGCAGTACTTC. The rearrangement joins TRBV25-1 to TRBJ2-7; 7 positions match TRBD2. The CDR3 has 16 amino acids. Germline V gene lookup returns CDR1 MGHDK and CDR2 SYGVNS. Germline trimming cut 0 bases from V and 3 bases from J; bases unmatched to any gene: 8.

The rearrangement joins TRBV25-1 to TRBJ1-2; no clear D. V lost 1 base and J 7 bases, leaving 13 bases between the germline ends. The germline CDR1 and CDR2 sequences are MGHDK and SYGVNS. The CDR3 runs 14 residues. As DNA, the CDR3 is TGTGCCAGCAGTGAATGGGGTGCAGACCGTGGCTACACCTTC. Residues: CASSEWGADRGYTF.

This chain uses TRBV6-5 with TRBJ1-1; 10 nucleotides line up with TRBD1. V gave up 2 bases and J gave up 11 bases; unmatched junction bases: 11. Germline V gives CDR1 MNHEY, CDR2 SVGAGI. The CDR3 is 15 amino acids. CDR3 residues: CASSYAGTGAGWAFF. The CDR3 coding sequence is TGTGCCAGCAGTTACGCCGGGACAGGGGCGGGATGGGCTTTCTTT.

The V and J genes are TRBV27 and TRBJ1-6, with D uncertain. From germline, CDR1 is MNHEY and CDR2 SMNVEV (reference sequence). Deletions cut 2 bases from V and 0 bases from J, with 5 bases between. This CDR3 has 15 amino acids. The CDR3 reads CASSLGTSYNSPLHF. The CDR3 nucleotides read TGTGCCAGCAGTTTAGGAACCTCCTATAATTCACCCCTCCACTTT.

The rearrangement links TRBV11-1 to TRBJ2-7, with 7 bases identical to TRBD1. V shed 5 bases, J shed 1 base, and the junction held 5 bases outside the gene matches. The CDR3 consists of 14 residues. The germline gives CDR1 SGHAT, CDR2 FQDESV (reference sequence). The CDR3 is CASSNPTGSYEQYF. The DNA for the CDR3 is TGTGCCAGCAGCAACCCGACAGGGTCCTACGAGCAGTACTTC.

J is TRBJ2-1 and V is TRBV27; maybe TRBD2 (5 bases). V lost 6 bases and J lost 6, with 9 bases in between. The germline gives CDR1 MNHEY, CDR2 SMNVEV (reference sequence). The CDR3 sequence is 12 residues long. In DNA form, the CDR3 reads TGTGCCAGCAGGGCGGGCGGCAATGAGCAGTTCTTC. This translates into CASRAGGNEQFF.

This chain connects TRBV19 to TRBJ2-7; 7 bases fit TRBD1. The V gene end was trimmed by 2 bases and the J gene end by 5 bases; junction bases not matched to a gene: 3. Germline V CDR1 and CDR2: LNHDA, SQIVND (reference sequence). The CDR3 totals 13 residues. DNA for the CDR3: TGTGCCAGTAGTATAAGACAGGGTCACGAGCAGTACTTC. This encodes CASSIRQGHEQYF.